The 4 T cell receptor beta chains presented below share a single source sample, sequenced in a study of long-term antiretroviral therapy in people with HIV. It was version v3.0 of the immunoSEQ assay that was run at survey level. Here immunoSEQ multiplex PCR was the method, and the copy in TCRdb shows in-frame clones only, minus some. The sample consists of some 30,000 clones, roughly 85% of them appearing once. Sequences were derived from unsorted PBMCs, sampled 3.3 years after starting antiretroviral therapy. The receptors here all came from a man aged 18 to 29 with HIV.

This sequence joins TRBV5-4 and TRBJ2-7; 11 bases are shared with TRBD2. In germline, CDR1 is SGHNT, CDR2 YYREEE (reference sequence). V gave up 4 bases and J gave up 2 bases; unmatched junction bases: 5. CDR3 length equals 15 residues. The CDR3 sequence is CASSPTSGEPYEQYF. CDR3 bases: TGTGCCAGCAGCCCGACTAGCGGGGAGCCCTACGAGCAGTACTTC.

This clone was seen a single time. V gene TRBV5-4 combines with J gene TRBJ2-1; D unclear. The CDR3 has 17 residues. V lost 4 bases and J 0 bases, leaving 17 bases between the germline ends. Germline assignment: CDR1 SGHNT and CDR2 YYREEE (reference sequence). The chain's CDR3 is CASSPRTASSSYNEQFF. CDR3 nucleotide sequence: TGTGCCAGCAGCCCGAGGACGGCTTCGAGCTCCTACAATGAGCAGTTCTTC.

The chain employs TRBV28 and TRBJ1-1, with D uncertain. Trimming removed 2 bases at V and 3 bases at J, with 16 bases between. This CDR3 is built from 16 residues. Germline lookup yields CDR1 MDHEN and CDR2 SYDVKM. The CDR3: CASSLGRPPGDTEAFF. The CDR3 nucleotides read TGTGCCAGCAGTTTAGGCAGACCCCCAGGTGACACTGAAGCTTTCTTT.

The gene calls are TRBV9 and TRBJ2-3, with TRBD2 matching over 7 bases. This CDR3 is 17 amino acids long. The germline gives CDR1 SGDLS, CDR2 YYNGEE. Trimming at V came to 0 bases and at J to 4 bases, leaving 11 bases not matched to a gene. This CDR3 reads CASSVALGGSGADTQYF. Here the CDR3 DNA reads TGTGCCAGCAGCGTAGCCCTCGGCGGGAGCGGGGCAGATACGCAGTATTTT.